A single sample gave rise to the 11 T cell receptor beta chains below, sequenced in a study of glioma-infiltrating T cells. TCR alpha and beta CDR3 regions were amplified from RNA using iRepertoire nested multiplex PCR. MiXCR, run by TCRdb on the multiplex PCR reads, gives a single entry per CDR3 protein. The sample has about 180,000 distinct CDR3 sequences, roughly 45% seen once. The sequenced material came from glioma tissue, nonneoplastic brain tissue, or PBMCs (not recorded which). These receptors were collected from a human donor with low-grade glioma or glioblastoma, undergoing nonglioma brain surgery, or in good health (not recorded which).

This clonotype was counted many times. The rearrangement joins TRBV28 to TRBJ1-3; TRBD1 is a possible D gene (6 bases). Germline CDR1 and CDR2: MDHEN and SYDVKM. The CDR3 is made up of 14 amino acids. V dropped 9 bases and J dropped 0 bases, with 12 bases sitting between them. The CDR3 here is CASNRDPSGNTIYF. For the CDR3, the DNA is TGTGCCAGTAACAGGGATCCCTCTGGAAACACCATATATTTT.

With regard to this clonotype: Since a much larger clone is just one base distant, this may be a read error. The chain joins TRBV28 to TRBJ2-7, with 8 bases aligning to TRBD2. The ends lost 6 bases at V and 2 bases at J; junction bases unmatched: 12. From germline, CDR1 is MDHEN and CDR2 SYDVKM. CDR3 length equals 16 residues. DNA for the CDR3: TGTGCCAGCAGCTCGAGCGGGAGTAATCCCCCCTACGAGCAGTACTTC. Amino acids: CASSSSGSNPPYEQYF. The full variable domain, completed using reference TRBV28 and TRBJ2-7, is DVKVTQSSRYLVKRTGEKVFLECVQDMDHENMFWYRQDPGLGLRLIYFSYDVKMKEKGDIPEGYSVSREKKERFSLILESASTNQTSMYLCASSSSGSNPPYEQYFGPGTRLTVT.

This clonotype was counted between two and nine times. This may come from a read error, since a much larger clone is one base off. This rearrangement joins TRBV6-2 or TRBV6-3 to TRBJ2-5; no firm D call. The CDR3 spans 12 residues. The V gene's germline CDR1 is MNHEY and CDR2 SVGEGT. V shed 6 bases and J shed 5 bases, with 10 bases lying between them. For the CDR3, the DNA is TGTGCCAGCAGACGAATCGGGGAGACCCAGTACTTC. Translation: CASRRIGETQYF.

This clonotype was observed a handful of times. J is TRBJ1-1 and V is TRBV12-3 or TRBV12-4, with a possible D match to TRBD1 (6 bases). The germline V and J ends were trimmed by 6 bases and 5 bases, with 10 bases remaining between them. This CDR3 comprises 12 residues. CDR3 sequence (DNA): TGTGCCAGCAGACAAGGACAGACTGAAGCTTTCTTT. The encoded protein is CASRQGQTEAFF.

This clonotype was observed a handful of times. This sequence may be a read error, since a much larger clone differs from it by one base. This chain connects TRBV15 to TRBJ2-1; D ambiguous. V gave up 6 bases and J gave up 3 bases, with 12 bases separating them. The CDR3 loop spans 14 amino acids. CDR1 and CDR2 from the germline V gene are LNHNV and YYDKDF (reference sequence). The CDR3 coding sequence is TGTGCCACCAGTAGTGGTAGCCACTACAATGAGCAGTTCTTC. Translating it yields CATSSGSHYNEQFF. Drawing the rest from reference TRBV15 and TRBJ2-1, the complete variable domain is DAMVIQNPRYQVTQFGKPVTLSCSQTLNHNVMYWYQQKSSQAPKLLFHYYDKDFNNEADTPDNFQSRRPNTSFCFLDIRSPGLGDTAMYLCATSSGSHYNEQFFGPGTRLTVL.

This clonotype was picked up many times. This chain uses TRBV28 with TRBJ1-1; D not certain. Germline CDR1 reads MDHEN; CDR2 reads SYDVKM. V lost 6 bases to trimming and J lost 3 bases, with 17 bases between them. CDR3 length equals 15 residues. CDR3 bases: TGTGCCAGCAGCTTCTACTCCGGGATATACACTGAAGCTTTCTTT. This encodes CASSFYSGIYTEAFF.

J is TRBJ2-5 and V is TRBV25-1; D perhaps matches TRBD2 (5 bases). CDR1 and CDR2 (germline): MGHDK, SYGVNS. Trimming removed 3 bases from V and 10 bases from J, with 18 bases in between. This CDR3 has 14 amino acids. The CDR3 DNA sequence: TGTGCCAGCAGTGATGTCGGGGAATACTGGGGCCAGTACTTC. Translating it yields CASSDVGEYWGQYF.

Regarding this clonotype: This could be a read error, since a much larger clone is one nucleotide away. The rearrangement uses TRBV20-1 and TRBJ2-3; no reliable D call. CDR3 length: 12 residues. Germline CDR1 reads DFQATT; CDR2 reads SNEGSKA (reference sequence). The CDR3 nucleotides read TGCAGTGCCCGAACCCTTACAGATAAGCAGTATTTT. Amino acid sequence: CSARTLTDKQYF.

This clonotype was seen ten or more times. The gene calls are TRBV19 and TRBJ2-1; TRBD1 is a possible D gene (6 bases). Trimming removed 4 bases at V and 9 bases at J, with 10 bases between. The CDR3 extends over 12 amino acids. Germline assignment: CDR1 LNHDA and CDR2 SQIVND (reference sequence). The CDR3 nucleotides read TGTGCCAGTAGTAACCGAGGGGGTGAGCAGTTCTTC. Its protein product is CASSNRGGEQFF.

In the case of this clonotype: Being one base from a much bigger clone, this may be a read error. V is TRBV2 and J is TRBJ2-5, with 8 bases that match TRBD1. CDR3 size: 13 residues. The germline V gene has CDR1 SNHLY and CDR2 FYNNEI. The CDR3 loop reads CASRTGVQETHYF. CDR3 nucleotide sequence: TGTGCCAGCAGGACAGGGGTTCAAGAGACCCATTACTTC. The whole variable domain, filled in from reference TRBV2 and TRBJ2-5, reads EPEVTQTPSHQVTQMGQEVILRCVPISNHLYFYWYRQILGQKVEFLVSFYNNEISEKSEIFDDQFSVERPDGSNFTLKIRSTKLEDSAMYFCASRTGVQETHYFGPGTRLLVL.

The chain is built from TRBV25-1 and TRBJ2-1; D is ambiguous. Germline-derived CDR1 and CDR2 are MGHDK and SYGVNS. The CDR3 spans 14 residues. The V end lost 8 bases, the J end lost 0 bases, and 11 bases lay between the germline ends. Written as DNA, the CDR3 is TGTGCCAGCTGTCGGCTGGGCTCCTACAATGAGCAGTTCTTC. Its translation is CASCRLGSYNEQFF.